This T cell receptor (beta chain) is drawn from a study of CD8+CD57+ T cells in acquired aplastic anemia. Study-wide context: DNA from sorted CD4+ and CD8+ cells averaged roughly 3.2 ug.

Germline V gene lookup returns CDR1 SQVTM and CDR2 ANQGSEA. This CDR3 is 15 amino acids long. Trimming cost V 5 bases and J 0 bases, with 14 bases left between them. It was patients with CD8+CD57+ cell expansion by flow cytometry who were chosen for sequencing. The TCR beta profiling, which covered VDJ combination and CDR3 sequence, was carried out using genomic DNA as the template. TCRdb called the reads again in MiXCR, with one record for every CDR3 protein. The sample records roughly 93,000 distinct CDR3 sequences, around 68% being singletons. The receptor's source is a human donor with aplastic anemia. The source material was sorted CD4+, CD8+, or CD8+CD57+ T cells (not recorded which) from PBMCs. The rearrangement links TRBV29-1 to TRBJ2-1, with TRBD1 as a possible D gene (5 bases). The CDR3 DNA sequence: TGCAGCGTTCAAGGGGATATAAGCTCCTACAATGAGCAGTTCTTC. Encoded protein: CSVQGDISSYNEQFF.